The 25 T cell receptor beta chains reported below all come from one sample, sequenced in a study of cytomegalovirus exposure and HLA in healthy donors. The PCR was carried out with 60 Vbeta primers and 13 Jbeta primers. Libraries were prepared by immunoSEQ multiplex PCR; TCRdb keeps only in-frame clonotypes and omits some of them. The data contain fewer than 200,000 clones, 65% to 85% of them singletons. Sequenced sample: PBMCs. The receptors here all came from a woman aged 50 to 60 in good health and CMV-seropositive.

The chain has TRBV5-4 and TRBJ1-1, with a tentative D call TRBD1 (6 bases). Germline CDR1 is SGHNT and CDR2 is YYREEE (reference sequence). Deletions cut 3 bases from V and 3 bases from J, with 18 bases between. The CDR3 covers 16 residues. CDR3 DNA sequence: TGTGCCAGCAGCTCGCAGGGGTTACGTAGGGACACTGAAGCTTTCTTT. It yields the protein CASSSQGLRRDTEAFF.

This clone was recorded once. This chain joins TRBV7-6 and TRBJ1-4, with a tentative D call TRBD1 (5 bases). Germline V gene sequence: CDR1 SGHVS, CDR2 FNYEAQ. This CDR3 comprises 16 residues. Trimming removed 5 bases from V and 7 bases from J, with 20 bases in between. CDR3 in amino acids: CASSPRVFQGGEKLFF. CDR3 bases: TGTGCCAGCAGCCCTCGAGTTTTCCAGGGAGGTGAAAAACTGTTTTTT.

The chain is built from TRBV2 and TRBJ2-6; D is ambiguous. Trimming removed 3 bases at V and 0 bases at J, with 3 bases between. Germline V gene data show CDR1 as SNHLY and CDR2 as FYNNEI. The CDR3 has 14 residues. DNA of the CDR3: TGTGCCAGCAGTGAGAGCTCTGGGGCCAACGTCCTGACTTTC. This encodes CASSESSGANVLTF.

The chain employs TRBV5-1 and TRBJ2-5; 15 bases fit TRBD2. Germline CDR1 is SGHRS and CDR2 is YFSETQ. The CDR3 covers 16 residues. The ends lost 8 bases at V and 5 bases at J; junction bases unmatched: 10. The CDR3 sequence is CASVAGTSGGRETQYF. CDR3 nucleotide sequence: TGCGCCAGTGTTGCCGGGACTAGCGGGGGGCGTGAGACCCAGTACTTC.

This clone was counted only a few times. This chain links TRBV15 with TRBJ2-4, with 8 bases matching TRBD1. Germline V lookup: CDR1 LNHNV, CDR2 YYDKDF (reference sequence). This CDR3 region has 14 residues. Losses at the gene ends were 4 bases for V and 9 bases for J; bases not matched to a gene: 8. The CDR3 DNA is TGTGCCACCAGCAATTCCAAGACAGGGGTCATTCAGTACTTC. It encodes CATSNSKTGVIQYF.

This chain connects TRBV5-1 to TRBJ1-2; weak D call: TRBD1 (5 bases). Trimming removed 0 bases at V and 7 bases at J, with 7 bases between. Germline CDR1 SGHRS, CDR2 YFSETQ. The CDR3 is made up of 12 amino acids. The CDR3 here is CASSLAGPGYTF. CDR3 DNA: TGCGCCAGCAGCTTGGCAGGGCCTGGCTACACCTTC. The variable domain in full, completed from reference TRBV5-1 and TRBJ1-2, reads KAGVTQTPRYLIKTRGQQVTLSCSPISGHRSVSWYQQTPGQGLQFLFEYFSETQRNKGNFPGRFSGRQFSNSRSEMNVSTLELGDSALYLCASSLAGPGYTFGSGTRLTVV.

The chain joins TRBV2 to TRBJ2-1; 7 nucleotides match TRBD2. V was clipped by 5 bases and J by 10 bases; unmatched bases: 8. CDR3 size: 13 residues. The germline V gene has CDR1 SNHLY and CDR2 FYNNEI. CDR3 sequence: CASSPTSGVEQFF. The CDR3 DNA reads as TGTGCCAGCAGTCCCACAAGCGGGGTAGAGCAGTTCTTC.

This clone was seen a few times. V usage is TRBV4-1 and J usage is TRBJ2-1, with D tentatively TRBD2 (7 bases). CDR1 and CDR2 from the germline V gene are MGHRA and YSYEKL. The CDR3 is 18 amino acids. V was trimmed by 2 bases and J by 0 bases, leaving 17 bases between them. This CDR3 reads CASSQSRGGANSYNEQFF. CDR3 nucleotide sequence: TGCGCCAGCAGCCAATCACGAGGGGGGGCCAACTCCTACAATGAGCAGTTCTTC.

The chain is built from TRBV2 and TRBJ2-7; 14 bases line up with TRBD2. The CDR3 is 16 amino acids. Germline V gene sequence: CDR1 SNHLY, CDR2 FYNNEI. Germline trimming cut 6 bases from V and 3 bases from J; bases unmatched to any gene: 7. The CDR3 nucleotides are TGTGCCAGCAGACCCGGGACTAGCGGGGGTTACTACGAGCAGTACTTC. Translated: CASRPGTSGGYYEQYF.

V is TRBV16 and J is TRBJ1-1, with D possibly TRBD1 on 6 matching bases. The length of the CDR3 is 15 residues. The germline gives CDR1 KGHSY, CDR2 FQNENV. Trimming cost V 4 bases and J 1 base, with 13 bases left between them. The CDR3 sequence is CASSPRGRRNTEAFF. CDR3 DNA: TGTGCCAGCAGCCCCAGGGGAAGGAGGAACACTGAAGCTTTCTTT.

The chain is built from TRBV6-5 and TRBJ1-2; 7 bases align to TRBD1. With 2 bases clipped from V and 4 bases from J, the junction kept 7 bases outside the gene matches. Germline lookup yields CDR1 MNHEY and CDR2 SVGAGI. This CDR3 comprises 15 residues. In nucleotides, the CDR3 is TGTGCCAGCAGTTACCAAGGGGGCAGCGCCTATGGCTACACCTTC. Protein: CASSYQGGSAYGYTF.

This clone was counted a single time. The V and J genes are TRBV2 and TRBJ1-1; 8 bases are a match to TRBD1. The CDR3 totals 13 residues. Germline-derived CDR1 and CDR2 are SNHLY and FYNNEI. Trimming took 6 bases from V and 3 from J; bases not matched to a gene: 3. As DNA, the CDR3 is TGTGCCAGCAGGCAGGACAGGGACACTGAAGCTTTCTTT. It is translated as CASRQDRDTEAFF. Complete variable domain (other parts from reference TRBV2 and TRBJ1-1): EPEVTQTPSHQVTQMGQEVILRCVPISNHLYFYWYRQILGQKVEFLVSFYNNEISEKSEIFDDQFSVERPDGSNFTLKIRSTKLEDSAMYFCASRQDRDTEAFFGQGTRLTVV.

The CDR3 here is CASSAHPQGSSYGYTF. The DNA for the CDR3 is TGTGCCAGCAGCGCCCATCCCCAGGGTTCGTCCTATGGCTACACCTTC. The rearrangement links TRBV9 to TRBJ1-2; tentative D call: TRBD1 (5 bases). This CDR3 is built from 16 residues. Per the germline V gene, CDR1 is SGDLS and CDR2 is YYNGEE. V was shortened by 3 bases and J by 4 bases, with 19 bases between the two germline ends.

This clone appeared a few times. This chain uses TRBV10-3 with TRBJ2-1, with 14 bases that match TRBD2. The germline V gene has CDR1 ENHRY and CDR2 SYGVKD. The CDR3 is made up of 16 amino acids. The trim removed 6 bases at V and 1 base at J, leaving 2 bases unmatched. CDR3 protein: CAIRGLAGDSYNEQFF. The CDR3 DNA reads as TGTGCCATCAGGGGACTAGCGGGGGATTCCTACAATGAGCAGTTCTTC.

The chain links TRBV15 to TRBJ2-1, with TRBD2 identical over 7 bases. J gave up 7 bases and V 0 bases, and 12 bases lay outside the gene matches. CDR3 length equals 17 residues. Germline V gene data show CDR1 as LNHNV and CDR2 as YYDKDF (reference sequence). As DNA, the CDR3 is TGTGCCACCAGCAGAGACCTTTGGGACTCGCGGGAGAATGAGCAGTTCTTC. This gives the protein CATSRDLWDSRENEQFF.

This clone appeared a few times. This chain uses TRBV4-2 with TRBJ1-2; D is uncertain. The CDR3 runs 13 residues. The germline V gene encodes CDR1 LGHNA and CDR2 YNFKEQ. V lost 1 base to trimming and J lost 6 bases, with 9 bases between them. The CDR3 loop reads CASSQGWRDGYTF. In DNA form, the CDR3 reads TGTGCCAGCAGCCAAGGGTGGAGAGATGGCTACACCTTC.

This chain joins TRBV27 and TRBJ1-1; 7 positions agree with TRBD1. The CDR3 runs 14 residues. The V gene's germline CDR1 is MNHEY and CDR2 SMNVEV (reference sequence). The J segment lost 5 bases and the V segment lost 6 bases, leaving 9 bases of the junction unmatched. CDR3 nucleotide sequence: TGTGCCAGCAGCAACAGGGGCGCCGTGACTGAAGCTTTCTTT. It specifies CASSNRGAVTEAFF.

The chain couples TRBV19 to TRBJ1-1, with D possibly being TRBD1 (6 bases). The V end lost 3 bases, the J end lost 1 base, and 12 bases lay between the germline ends. The CDR3 consists of 15 residues. Per the germline V gene, CDR1 is LNHDA and CDR2 is SQIVND (reference sequence). CDR3 coding DNA: TGTGCCAGTAGTATCGACAGGTGGGGGAACACTGAAGCTTTCTTT. This translates into CASSIDRWGNTEAFF.

This clone occurred a few times. V gene TRBV2 combines with J gene TRBJ2-7; 9 bases are a match to TRBD1. CDR1 is SNHLY, CDR2 FYNNEI, per germline. The CDR3 extends over 12 amino acids. V lost 6 bases and J lost 9; bases outside the gene matches: 6. The CDR3 coding sequence is TGTGCCAGCAGAGCTACAGGGGGCGGGCAGTACTTC. Residues: CASRATGGGQYF.

The rearrangement uses TRBV5-4 and TRBJ1-2, with 8 bases that match TRBD1. The CDR3 has 15 amino acids. Germline V CDR1 and CDR2: SGHNT, YYREEE (reference sequence). The junction had 8 bases not matched to a gene; V was cut back by 3 bases and J by 4 bases. The CDR3 DNA is TGTGCCAGCAGCTACAGGGACAGGCTTGGCTATGGCTACACCTTC. This encodes CASSYRDRLGYGYTF.

The CDR3 DNA follows: TGCGCCAGCAGCATCGGACTAGCGGGGAGCCAAGAGACCCAGTACTTC. Translating gives CASSIGLAGSQETQYF. The chain links TRBV5-1 to TRBJ2-5; TRBD2 agrees at 12 bases. The CDR3 runs 16 residues. V lost 4 bases to trimming and J lost 1 base; unmatched junction nucleotides: 5. Per germline, CDR1 SGHRS and CDR2 YFSETQ. The whole variable domain, remainder taken from reference TRBV5-1 and TRBJ2-5, is KAGVTQTPRYLIKTRGQQVTLSCSPISGHRSVSWYQQTPGQGLQFLFEYFSETQRNKGNFPGRFSGRQFSNSRSEMNVSTLELGDSALYLCASSIGLAGSQETQYFGPGTRLLVL.

The chain carries TRBV6-6 and TRBJ1-1; maybe TRBD1 (6 bases). V shed 5 bases and J shed 7 bases, with 11 bases lying between them. Germline V lookup: CDR1 MNHNY, CDR2 SVGAGI (reference sequence). This CDR3 has 12 residues. This CDR3 reads CASSRLTGEAFF. In DNA, the CDR3 is TGTGCCAGCAGTCGCCTGACAGGTGAAGCTTTCTTT.

This chain joins TRBV4-1 and TRBJ2-2, with TRBD2 as a possible D gene (7 bases). Per germline, CDR1 MGHRA and CDR2 YSYEKL. Between the trimmed V and J ends, which lost 3 bases and 4 bases, there was a span of 15 bases. This CDR3 contains 16 residues. The CDR3 nucleotides are TGCGCCAGCAGCCAGGAGACGGGGGGCCTCACCGGGGAGCTGTTTTTT. As protein: CASSQETGGLTGELFF.

This sequence joins TRBV7-2 and TRBJ1-2; tentatively, D is TRBD1 (5 bases). The ends were cut back, 3 bases at V and 2 bases at J, with 7 bases in the middle. In germline, CDR1 is SGHTA, CDR2 FQGNSA. This CDR3 has 13 amino acids. The CDR3 sequence is CASSLDKNYGYTF. The CDR3 coding sequence is TGTGCCAGCAGCTTGGACAAGAACTATGGCTACACCTTC.

There are a few counts of this clone. The chain uses TRBV13 and TRBJ2-1; D is perhaps TRBD2 (6 bases). The ends were cut back, 8 bases at V and 7 bases at J, with 18 bases in the middle. Germline V gene data show CDR1 as PRHDT and CDR2 as FYEKMQ (reference sequence). This CDR3 region has 14 residues. CDR3 DNA: TGTGCCAGCGGTTTCGGGGGTCCTGGAAATGAGCAGTTCTTC. Amino acids: CASGFGGPGNEQFF.